The present T cell receptor (beta chain) was sequenced within a study of human T cells and chemical hapten exposure (dated by TCRdb to about 2021). Notes on the research overall: For sensitization, 2% DPC in acetone was applied to a roughly 2 cm by roughly 2 cm area of upper inner arm skin. Libraries were pooled for sequencing, and variation in per-sample TCR yields was attributed mainly to small differences in library volumes within the pool. The patient cohort, mostly female, included alopecia areata with under or over 50% scalp involvement, alopecia totalis and alopecia universalis. Throughout the study period of 20 to 25 weeks, patients also received therapeutic DPC doses to the scalp every week. Blood for TCR sequencing was provided by twenty-nine alopecia patients at one to four time points (pre-sensitization, 2, 6 and 24 weeks). Blood was sampled from patients pre-sensitization (week 0) and at 2, 6 and about 24 weeks after DPC sensitization. Patch tests used Finn chambers with 0.01% DPC on the upper back, scored after 6 days by International Contact Dermatitis Research Group standards. Peripheral blood TCR repertoire changes were tracked in vivo in alopecia patients during primary and secondary sensitization to the hapten diphenylcyclopropenone (DPC).

About this clonotype itself: Its antigen target is currently unknown. Base qualities are missing; no much larger clone stands one base away.

From a lookup of the germline V gene, CDR1 and CDR2 are KGHSH and LQKENI. V and J lose 5 bases and 4 bases, and a span of 11 bases separates them. Reading from cysteine to phenylalanine, the CDR3 counts 13 amino acids. Just CDR3 DNA is preserved here, 39 bases in frame from base 1. Interpreted using the paper, the time point label stands for: pre-sensitization, week 0. Sample treatment or condition, as interpreted from the label and publication: therapeutic diphenylcyclopropenone sensitization with weekly scalp DPC. At every patch-test visit, the blood draw took place before the patch test was put on. Eligible patients were aged 18 to 70, diagnosed with alopecia, deemed suitable for DPC therapy, and excluded if pregnant. Unfractionated whole blood was collected in Tempus Blood RNA tubes, and total RNA was extracted from that blood. The library was prepared using RACE. Sequenced using a NextSeq 500. Library preparation attached unique molecular identifiers to individual cDNA molecules for quantitative, reproducible TCR counting. Both TCR alpha and TCR beta chains were sequenced from each blood RNA sample. As for the authors' bioinformatics: Samples had a median of roughly 100,000 TCRs, with a range from roughly 23,224 to 750,000. V, J and CDR3 annotation of the TCR reads was performed with the Decombinator software suite. For PS versus PT1 abundance plots, all samples were subsampled to the same number of TCRs (28,000). Expanded TCRs were defined as absent before sensitization and observed at least eight times at the 2-week time point. TCRdb ran its own pipeline on the public reads, namely fastp trimming at Q25 and MiXCR clone calling, and kept in-frame beta chains. For every CDR3 protein sequence, its rows merge into one entry that carries the most common genes and DNA. What appears here as the V and J calls and clone size reflects TCRdb's work, not the paper's. The sample table shows more than 300,000 distinct CDR3 sequences, and 5% to 6.5% are seen once. 2.5% to 3% of the sample belongs to the ten largest clones.

Study-level results and caveats: Repeated subsampling changed both the strength of the expansion versus patch-test correlation and the threshold at which that correlation became significant. Compared with pre-sensitization or healthy control sets, expanded TCRs formed significantly more large CDR3 similarity clusters, which is consistent with antigen-driven responses. A positive correlation was found between the number of PT1 expanded TCRs and patch test score, with significance reached at thresholds 8, 16 and 32 but not 4. DPC sensitization did not change the number of TCRs with a frequency above 1 in 1000, and there was no evidence of changes in global repertoire structure. All patients had alopecia, a presumed autoimmune disease, so their immune response might differ from that of healthy individuals.

Recombination linked TRBV18 to TRBJ1-2, and the D gene may be TRBD1, 6 bases matching. The receptor was isolated from a woman in her forties or fifties with alopecia areata. Some clones in this sample may be carry-over from other donors' samples. The sample consisted of whole blood, taken in connection with sensitization to the hapten diphenylcyclopropenone (DPC). The CDR3 in this case is CASSTTGSYGYTF. DNA sequence: TGTGCCAGCTCAACGACAGGTAGCTATGGCTACACCTTC.